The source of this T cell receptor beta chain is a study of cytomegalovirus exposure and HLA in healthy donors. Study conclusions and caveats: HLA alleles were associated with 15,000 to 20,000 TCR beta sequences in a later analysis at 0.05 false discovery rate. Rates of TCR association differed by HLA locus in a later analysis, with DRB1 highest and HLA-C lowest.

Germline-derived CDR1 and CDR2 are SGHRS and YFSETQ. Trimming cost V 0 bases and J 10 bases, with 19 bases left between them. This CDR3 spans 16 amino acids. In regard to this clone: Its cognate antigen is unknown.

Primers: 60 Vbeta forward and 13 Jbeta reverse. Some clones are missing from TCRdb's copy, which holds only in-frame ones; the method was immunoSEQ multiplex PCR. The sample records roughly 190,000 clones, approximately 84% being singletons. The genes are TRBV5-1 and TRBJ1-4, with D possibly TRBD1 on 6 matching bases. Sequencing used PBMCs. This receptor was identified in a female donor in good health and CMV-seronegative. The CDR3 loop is CASSLDPAGDERKLFF. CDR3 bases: TGCGCCAGCAGCTTGGATCCGGCAGGGGATGAACGAAAACTGTTTTTT.